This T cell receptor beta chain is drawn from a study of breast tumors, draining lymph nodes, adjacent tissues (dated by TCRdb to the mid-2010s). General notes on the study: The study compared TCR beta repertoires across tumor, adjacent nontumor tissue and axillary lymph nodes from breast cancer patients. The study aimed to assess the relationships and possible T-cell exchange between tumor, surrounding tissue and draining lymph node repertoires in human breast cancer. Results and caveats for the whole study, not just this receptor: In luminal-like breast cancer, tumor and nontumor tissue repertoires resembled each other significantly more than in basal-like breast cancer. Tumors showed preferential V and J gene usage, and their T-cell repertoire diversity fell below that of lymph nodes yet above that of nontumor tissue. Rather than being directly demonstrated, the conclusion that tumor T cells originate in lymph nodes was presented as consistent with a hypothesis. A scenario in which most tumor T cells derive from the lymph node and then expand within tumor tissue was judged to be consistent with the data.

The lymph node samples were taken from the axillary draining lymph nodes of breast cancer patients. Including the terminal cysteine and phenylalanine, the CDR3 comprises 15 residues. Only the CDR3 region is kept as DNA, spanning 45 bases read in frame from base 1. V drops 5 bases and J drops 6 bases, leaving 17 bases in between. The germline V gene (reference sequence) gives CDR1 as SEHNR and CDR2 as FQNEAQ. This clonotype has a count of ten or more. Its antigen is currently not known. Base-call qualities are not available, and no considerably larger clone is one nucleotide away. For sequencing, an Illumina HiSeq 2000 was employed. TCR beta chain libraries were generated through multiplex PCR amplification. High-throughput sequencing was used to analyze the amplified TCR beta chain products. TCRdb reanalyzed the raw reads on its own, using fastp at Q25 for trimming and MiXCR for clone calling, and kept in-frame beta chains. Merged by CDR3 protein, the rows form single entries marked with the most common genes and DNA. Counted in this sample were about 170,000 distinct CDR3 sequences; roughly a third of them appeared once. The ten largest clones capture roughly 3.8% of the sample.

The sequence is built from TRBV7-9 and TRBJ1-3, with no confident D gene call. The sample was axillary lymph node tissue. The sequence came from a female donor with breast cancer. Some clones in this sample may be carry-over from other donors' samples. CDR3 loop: CASSPLKGRENTIYF. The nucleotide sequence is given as TGTGCCAGCAGCCCTCTCAAAGGCCGAGAAAACACCATATATTTT.